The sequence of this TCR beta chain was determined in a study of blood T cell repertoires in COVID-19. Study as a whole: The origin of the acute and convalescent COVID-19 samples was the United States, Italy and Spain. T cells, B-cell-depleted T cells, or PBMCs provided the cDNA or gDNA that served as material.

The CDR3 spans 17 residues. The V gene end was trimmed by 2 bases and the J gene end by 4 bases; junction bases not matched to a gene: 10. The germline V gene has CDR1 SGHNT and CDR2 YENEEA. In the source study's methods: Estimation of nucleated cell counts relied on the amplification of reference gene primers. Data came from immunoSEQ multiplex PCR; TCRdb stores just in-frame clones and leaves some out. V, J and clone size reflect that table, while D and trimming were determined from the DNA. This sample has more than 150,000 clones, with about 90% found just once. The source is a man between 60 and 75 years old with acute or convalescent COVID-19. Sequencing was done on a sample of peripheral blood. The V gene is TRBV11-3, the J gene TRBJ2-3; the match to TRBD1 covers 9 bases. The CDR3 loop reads CASSLNRGQGSADTQYF. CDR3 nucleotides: TGTGCCAGCAGCTTAAATCGGGGACAGGGAAGTGCAGATACGCAGTATTTT. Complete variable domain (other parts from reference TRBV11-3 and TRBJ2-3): EAGVVQSPRYKIIEKKQPVAFWCNPISGHNTLYWYLQNLGQGPELLIRYENEEAVDDSQLPKDRFSAERLKGVDSTLKIQPAELGDSAVYLCASSLNRGQGSADTQYFGPGTRLTVL.